This T cell receptor (beta chain) comes out of a study of cytomegalovirus exposure and HLA in healthy donors. Germline CDR1 reads SQVTM; CDR2 reads ANQGSEA. Trimming cost V 7 bases and J 2 bases; bases outside gene matches: 9. This CDR3 is 15 amino acids long. PCR amplification relied on 60 Vbeta primers (plus 13 Jbeta primers). TCRdb's copy holds only in-frame clones and misses some; the assay was immunoSEQ multiplex PCR. The sample records roughly 100,000 clones, about 68% being singletons. The chain joins TRBV29-1 to TRBJ2-5; TRBD2 matches 11 bases. Sequences were obtained from PBMCs. This clonotype was obtained from a man aged 25-40 years in good health and CMV-seropositive. CDR3 nucleotides: TGCAGCGCTACCGGGACTAGCGGTAAACAAGAGACCCAGTACTTC. Residues: CSATGTSGKQETQYF.